Each of the 20 T cell receptor beta chains below was sequenced from the same sample in a study of T cells in Graves' hyperthyroidism and ophthalmopathy. RNA transcripts yielded amplified TCR beta CDR3 regions. During a first-round RT-PCR of the TCR CDR3, the HTBI primer set was used. Each CDR3 protein gets one entry after TCRdb re-called the multiplex PCR reads with MiXCR. The repertoire holds fewer than 850,000 distinct CDR3 sequences, with roughly 17% as singletons. The sequenced sample was blood. The origin of the receptors is a middle-aged man with Graves' hyperthyroidism.

This clonotype was detected ten times or more. The chain has TRBV2 and TRBJ1-5, with unresolved D. CDR1 and CDR2 (germline): SNHLY, FYNNEI. V was clipped by 2 bases and J by 4 bases, with 15 bases between them. CDR3 length: 16 residues. CDR3 sequence (DNA): TGTGCCAGCAGTGAACGGTCGGTAAATCGGAATCAGCCCCAGCATTTT. It yields the protein CASSERSVNRNQPQHF.

The chain combines TRBV29-1 with TRBJ1-2; 8 bases map to TRBD1. The CDR3 length is 14 residues. Per germline, CDR1 SQVTM and CDR2 ANQGSEA. J gave up 4 bases and V 2 bases, and 6 bases lay outside the gene matches. The CDR3 coding sequence is TGCAGCGTTGAATCAGGACAGGGCGTCTATGGCTACACCTTC. Translating gives CSVESGQGVYGYTF.

The rearrangement joins TRBV24-1 to TRBJ2-2; weak D call: TRBD1 (6 bases). Germline assignment: CDR1 KGHDR and CDR2 SFDVKD. The V gene lost 9 bases and the J gene lost 5 bases, with 15 bases spanning the gap. The CDR3 sequence is 14 residues long. The CDR3 here is CATSKEGQTGELFF. CDR3 sequence (DNA): TGTGCCACCTCTAAAGAAGGACAGACCGGGGAGCTGTTTTTT.

The J gene is TRBJ2-7, the V gene TRBV12-3 or TRBV12-4; D is uncertain. The CDR3 is 14 residues long. V was cut by 3 bases and J by 5 bases, with 14 bases left in between. This CDR3 reads CASSFSPIGDEQYF. DNA for the CDR3: TGTGCCAGCAGTTTCAGTCCGATTGGCGACGAGCAGTACTTC.

This clonotype was observed many times. The chain couples TRBV20-1 to TRBJ2-2, with D perhaps matching TRBD2 (5 bases). In germline, CDR1 is DFQATT, CDR2 SNEGSKA (reference sequence). This CDR3 contains 13 residues. V dropped 0 bases and J dropped 7 bases, with 9 bases sitting between them. The CDR3 sequence: CSARDREGGELFF. As DNA, the CDR3 is TGCAGTGCTAGAGATCGGGAAGGCGGGGAGCTGTTTTTT.

The V call is TRBV10-2, the J call TRBJ1-3, with D maybe TRBD1 (6 bases). The CDR3 extends over 13 amino acids. CDR1 and CDR2 (germline): WSHSY, SAAADI. V was pared by 6 bases and J by 2 bases, with 8 bases between. CDR3 DNA sequence: TGCGCCAGCAGGTCAGGGGCTGGAAACACCATATATTTT. This sequence encodes CASRSGAGNTIYF.

This clonotype has a count of ten or more. The V gene is TRBV12-3 or TRBV12-4, the J gene TRBJ2-7; D may be TRBD1 or TRBD2 (6 bases each). Between the trimmed V and J ends, which lost 5 bases and 3 bases, there was a span of 8 bases. The CDR3 loop spans 12 amino acids. CDR3 sequence (DNA): TGTGCCAGCAGTAAGGGGGGCTACGAGCAGTACTTC. Amino acid sequence: CASSKGGYEQYF.

The table lists this clonotype with many counts. The CDR3 DNA reads as TGTGCCAGCAGATCGAGCGGGAGACCCCCCTACAATGAGCAGTTCTTC. Encoded protein: CASRSSGRPPYNEQFF. V usage is TRBV6-1 and J usage is TRBJ2-1; TRBD2 aligns across 8 bases. This CDR3 has 16 residues. Germline trimming cut 6 bases from V and 2 bases from J; bases unmatched to any gene: 9. The germline V gene has CDR1 MNHNS and CDR2 SASEGT.

This clonotype was picked up a small number of times. V usage is TRBV11-3 and J usage is TRBJ2-2, with TRBD1 matching 7 bases. With 2 bases clipped from V and 5 bases from J, the junction kept 8 bases outside the gene matches. In germline, CDR1 is SGHNT, CDR2 YENEEA. This CDR3 is 16 amino acids long. The CDR3 here is CASSLPRGQTTGELFF. For the CDR3, the DNA is TGTGCCAGCAGCTTACCCAGGGGACAGACAACCGGGGAGCTGTTTTTT. Based on the CDR3 plus reference TRBV11-3 and TRBJ2-2, the full variable domain is EAGVVQSPRYKIIEKKQPVAFWCNPISGHNTLYWYLQNLGQGPELLIRYENEEAVDDSQLPKDRFSAERLKGVDSTLKIQPAELGDSAVYLCASSLPRGQTTGELFFGEGSRLTVL.

The sample holds a few counts of this clonotype. This sequence joins TRBV11-2 and TRBJ2-6; D not certain. CDR1 is SGHAT, CDR2 FQNNGV, per germline. V was pared by 5 bases and J by 0 bases, with 14 bases between. CDR3 length: 17 amino acids. The CDR3 region is CASSPGQDRSGANVLTF. The CDR3 DNA sequence: TGTGCCAGCAGCCCCGGGCAGGACCGCTCTGGGGCCAACGTCCTGACTTTC.

In its sample, this clonotype was seen many times. The V call is TRBV20-1, the J call TRBJ2-2; D possibly corresponds to TRBD2 (6 bases). Trimming pared 4 bases from V and 5 bases from J, leaving 17 bases between. The CDR3 has 15 amino acids. Per the germline V gene, CDR1 is DFQATT and CDR2 is SNEGSKA (reference sequence). CDR3 DNA: TGCAGTGCTAAGTTAGCGGATCTGAGAACCGGGGAGCTGTTTTTT. It specifies CSAKLADLRTGELFF.

This clonotype was seen ten or more times. This chain uses TRBV6-5 with TRBJ2-7; D is uncertain. V was trimmed by 0 bases and J by 2 bases, leaving 8 bases between them. In germline, CDR1 is MNHEY, CDR2 SVGAGI. The CDR3 runs 14 residues. The CDR3 sequence is CASSYSNAPYEQYF. DNA of the CDR3: TGTGCCAGCAGTTACTCAAACGCTCCCTACGAGCAGTACTTC.

This clonotype was picked up a small number of times. The chain links TRBV24-1 to TRBJ2-3; perhaps TRBD2 as D (5 bases). Germline lookup yields CDR1 KGHDR and CDR2 SFDVKD. V lost 5 bases to trimming and J lost 0 bases, with 8 bases between them. The CDR3 length is 14 residues. The CDR3 bases are TGTGCCACCAGTGTAAGCGGAAGCACAGATACGCAGTATTTT. It is translated as CATSVSGSTDTQYF.

A word on this clonotype: This may stem from a read error, because a much larger clone lies one nucleotide away. The chain couples TRBV12-3 or TRBV12-4 to TRBJ1-1; D not resolved. The CDR3 covers 13 residues. CDR3 nucleotides: TGTGCCAGCAGTTTTCGTGGTTTTGCTGAAGCTTCCTTT. It codes for CASSFRGFAEASF.

This clonotype was observed at least ten times. The V call is TRBV11-2, the J call TRBJ2-5, with D perhaps matching TRBD1 (6 bases). V lost 5 bases and J lost 5, with 15 bases in between. Per germline, CDR1 SGHAT and CDR2 FQNNGV. CDR3 length: 14 residues. CDR3 residues: CASSSKWGHETQYF. The CDR3 coding sequence is TGTGCCAGCAGCAGCAAATGGGGGCACGAGACCCAGTACTTC.

Many counts were recorded for this clonotype. The gene calls are TRBV5-4 and TRBJ2-1, with 10 positions matching TRBD1. Looked up from germline, CDR1 is SGHNT and CDR2 is YYREEE (reference sequence). There are 16 residues in the CDR3. Germline trimming cut 0 bases from V and 4 bases from J; bases unmatched to any gene: 4. The CDR3 spells CASSLGQGANYNEQFF. Written as DNA, the CDR3 is TGTGCCAGCAGCTTGGGACAGGGGGCGAATTACAATGAGCAGTTCTTC.

At least ten counts were recorded for this clonotype. The genes are TRBV24-1 and TRBJ2-3; TRBD1 matches at 9 bases. V trimming: 2 bases; J trimming: 8 bases; junction bases outside the gene matches: 10. CDR1 KGHDR and CDR2 SFDVKD come from the germline V gene. The CDR3 is made up of 16 amino acids. The DNA of the CDR3 is TGTGCCACCAGTGATTCCTGGACAGGGGTGAGGACTACGCAGTATTTT. Its protein product is CATSDSWTGVRTTQYF.

This clonotype was detected ten times or more. The V call is TRBV25-1, the J call TRBJ1-1; 7 positions agree with TRBD1. Germline CDR1 is MGHDK and CDR2 is SYGVNS. Losses at the gene ends were 7 bases for V and 0 bases for J; bases not matched to a gene: 5. The CDR3 covers 14 residues. The CDR3, as DNA: TGTGCCAGCAATAGACAGGGAATGAACACTGAAGCTTTCTTT. Protein product: CASNRQGMNTEAFF. The whole variable domain, remainder taken from reference TRBV25-1 and TRBJ1-1, is EADIYQTPRYLVIGTGKKITLECSQTMGHDKMYWYQQDPGMELHLIHYSYGVNSTEKGDLSSESTVSRIRTEHFPLTLESARPSHTSQYLCASNRQGMNTEAFFGQGTRLTVV.

The gene calls are TRBV27 and TRBJ1-2; a weak D match, TRBD1 (5 bases). The CDR3 is 13 residues long. V dropped 6 bases and J dropped 6 bases, with 14 bases sitting between them. From germline, CDR1 is MNHEY and CDR2 SMNVEV (reference sequence). CDR3 nucleotide sequence: TGTGCCAGCAGGCGGGAGGGGTGGGATGGCTACACCTTC. Its translation is CASRREGWDGYTF.

As regards this clonotype: Given a much more abundant clone one base away, this may be a read error. The chain combines TRBV28 with TRBJ1-1, with a tentative D call TRBD1 (6 bases). Germline V CDR1 and CDR2: MDHEN, SYDVKM. This CDR3 is built from 16 residues. The CDR3, as DNA: TGTACCAGCAGTCCACAGGGAAGGGGTATGAACACTGAAGCTTTCTTT. Protein sequence: CTSSPQGRGMNTEAFF.